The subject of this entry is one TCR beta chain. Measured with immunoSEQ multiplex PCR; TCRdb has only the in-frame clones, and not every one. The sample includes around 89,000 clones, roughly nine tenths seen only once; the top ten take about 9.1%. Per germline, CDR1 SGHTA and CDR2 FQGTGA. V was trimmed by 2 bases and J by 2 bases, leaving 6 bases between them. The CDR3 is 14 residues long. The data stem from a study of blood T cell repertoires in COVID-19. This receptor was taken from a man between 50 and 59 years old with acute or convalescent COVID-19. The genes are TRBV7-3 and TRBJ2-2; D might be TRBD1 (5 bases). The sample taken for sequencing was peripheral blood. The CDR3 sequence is CASSLDRNTGELFF. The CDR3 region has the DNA TGTGCCAGCAGCTTAGACAGAAACACCGGGGAGCTGTTTTTT.